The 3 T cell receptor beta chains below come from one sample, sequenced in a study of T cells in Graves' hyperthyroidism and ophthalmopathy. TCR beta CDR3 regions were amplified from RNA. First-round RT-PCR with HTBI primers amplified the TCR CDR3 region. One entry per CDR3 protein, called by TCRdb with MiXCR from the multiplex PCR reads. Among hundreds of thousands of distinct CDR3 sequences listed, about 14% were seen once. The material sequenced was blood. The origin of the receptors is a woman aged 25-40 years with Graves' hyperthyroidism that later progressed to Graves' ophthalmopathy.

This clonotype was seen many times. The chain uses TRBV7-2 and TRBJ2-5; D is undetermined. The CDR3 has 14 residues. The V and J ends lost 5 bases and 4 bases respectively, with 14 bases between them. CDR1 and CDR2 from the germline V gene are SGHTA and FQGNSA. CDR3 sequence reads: CASSPPLNRETQYF. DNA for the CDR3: TGTGCCAGCAGCCCTCCCCTTAACCGAGAGACCCAGTACTTC. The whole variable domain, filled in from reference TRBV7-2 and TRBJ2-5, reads GAGVSQSPSNKVTEKGKDVELRCDPISGHTALYWYRQSLGQGLEFLIYFQGNSAPDKSGLPSDRFSAERTGGSVSTLTIQRTQQEDSAVYLCASSPPLNRETQYFGPGTRLLVL.

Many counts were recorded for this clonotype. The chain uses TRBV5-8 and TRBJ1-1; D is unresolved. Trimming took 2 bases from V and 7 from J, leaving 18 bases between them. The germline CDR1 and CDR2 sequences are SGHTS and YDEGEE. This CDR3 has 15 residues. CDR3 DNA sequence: TGTGCCAGCAGCTTATACTTCACCGCGGGGAGTGAAGCTTTCTTT. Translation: CASSLYFTAGSEAFF.

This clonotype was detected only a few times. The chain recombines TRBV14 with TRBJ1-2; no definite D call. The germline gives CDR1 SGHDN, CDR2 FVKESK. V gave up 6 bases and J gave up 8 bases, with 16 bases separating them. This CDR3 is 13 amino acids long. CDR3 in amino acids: CASRSSGRAGYTF. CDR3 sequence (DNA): TGTGCCAGCAGATCTTCCGGACGTGCGGGCTACACCTTC.